This TCR beta chain stems from a study of Ad26.COV2.S vaccination and SARS-CoV-2 variants. This CDR3 region has 12 residues. CDR1 is SEHNR, CDR2 FQNEAQ, per germline (reference sequence). The ends lost 5 bases at V and 14 bases at J; junction bases unmatched: 9. Profiling relied on immunoSEQ multiplex PCR, and the TCRdb table lists in-frame clones only, not all of them. In the table there are about 350,000 clones, roughly 90% of which are singletons. As to treatment: 19 received Ad26.COV2.S at low or high dose, single or two shots; about 5 received placebo; per-sample allocation not given. Material that was analyzed had been drawn on day 63 after the first vaccine or placebo injection.

This specimen consisted of peripheral blood, obtained in a trial of Ad26.COV2.S vaccine versus placebo. The V gene is TRBV7-9, the J gene TRBJ2-1, with 7 nucleotides matching TRBD1. This TCR was sampled from a person aged 18-65 years who received the Ad26.COV2.S COVID-19 vaccine or a placebo. The CDR3 DNA sequence: TGTGCCAGCAGCCCAGGGGACAGCAGAAAGTTCTTC. Translation: CASSPGDSRKFF. The complete variable domain, with remaining parts taken from reference TRBV7-9 and TRBJ2-1, reads DTGVSQNPRHKITKRGQNVTFRCDPISEHNRLYWYRQTLGQGPEFLTYFQNEAQLEKSRLLSDRFSAERPKGSFSTLEIQRTEQGDSAMYLCASSPGDSRKFFGPGTRLTVL.